A single sample is the source of the 7 T cell receptor beta chains below, sequenced in a study of regulatory T cells in long-lasting Graves disease. This sample's time point: newly diagnosed GD, antithyroid drugs for less than 3 months. PBMCs were the source of the RNA used for TCR sequencing. Combining iRepertoire HTBI primers with Arm-PCR of CDR3 regions, the authors built TCR beta libraries. TCRdb redid the calling of the multiplex PCR reads with MiXCR, one entry per CDR3 protein. The table records 620,000 or so distinct CDR3 sequences, about 16% of them present only once. The data were also submitted as part of a second study, on T cells in Graves' hyperthyroidism and ophthalmopathy.

The sequencing here drew on peripheral blood mononuclear cells (PBMCs), taken at new diagnosis, from a patient treated with antithyroid drugs. These TCRs come from a woman aged 30 to 39 with Graves disease.

Note on this clonotype: Relative to the germline gene, one junction end is altered; a read error may explain this. The chain employs TRBV27 and TRBJ1-5, with TRBD1 identical over 10 bases. CDR3 length: 15 amino acids. Germline V gives CDR1 MNHEY, CDR2 SMNVEV (reference sequence). This CDR3 reads CVSSFGTGGNQPQHF. The DNA of the CDR3 is TGTGTCAGCAGTTTCGGGACAGGGGGCAATCAGCCCCAGCATTTT.

This clonotype showed up just a few times. This chain joins TRBV5-1 and TRBJ2-7, with 7 bases identical to TRBD1. Per the germline V gene, CDR1 is SGHRS and CDR2 is YFSETQ. J was trimmed by 7 bases and V by 5 bases; bases with no gene match: 18. The CDR3 length is 16 residues. DNA for the CDR3: TGCGCCAGCAGGTTAGAGCCCGGGACAGATGTTAGAGAGCAGTACTTC. As protein: CASRLEPGTDVREQYF.

This clonotype was seen more than once but under ten times. This rearrangement joins TRBV28 to TRBJ1-5; D is unresolved. CDR3 length: 13 amino acids. Deletions cut 7 bases from V and 1 base from J, with 8 bases between. The germline gives CDR1 MDHEN, CDR2 SYDVKM. The CDR3 protein is CASTPASNQPQHF. As DNA, the CDR3 is TGTGCCAGCACCCCAGCGAGCAATCAGCCCCAGCATTTT.

This clonotype was detected a few times. Compared with germline, one end of the junction differs, possibly owing to a read error. This chain joins TRBV3-1 and TRBJ1-3; no firm D call. Germline lookup yields CDR1 LGHDT and CDR2 YNNKEL (reference sequence). This CDR3 is built from 15 residues. The CDR3 region has the DNA TGTGCCAGCAGCCTTGGACGGATCTCTGGAGACACCATATATTTT. Translating it yields CASSLGRISGDTIYF.

The chain couples TRBV20-1 to TRBJ1-5; D gene uncertain. The V gene's germline CDR1 is DFQATT and CDR2 SNEGSKA (reference sequence). The CDR3 contains 15 residues. V was shortened by 0 bases and J by 1 base, with 10 bases between the two germline ends. CDR3 region: CSARDGGPSNQPQHF. CDR3 sequence (DNA): TGCAGTGCTAGAGATGGAGGACCAAGCAATCAGCCCCAGCATTTT.

Ten or more counts support this clonotype. J is TRBJ1-4 and V is TRBV12-3 or TRBV12-4; TRBD1 matches at 8 bases. CDR3 size: 17 residues. After removal of 5 bases from V and 0 bases from J, the junction contained 8 bases not matched to a gene. The DNA for the CDR3 is TGTGCCAGCAGTCCTTTGGACAGGGTGGCAACTAATGAAAAACTGTTTTTT. It translates to CASSPLDRVATNEKLFF.

This clonotype was recorded at least ten times. The chain employs TRBV2 and TRBJ2-1; TRBD2 matches 11 bases. Germline-derived CDR1 and CDR2 are SNHLY and FYNNEI. The CDR3 has 17 residues. Germline trimming cut 2 bases from V and 4 bases from J; bases unmatched to any gene: 7. CDR3 nucleotides: TGTGCCAGCAGTGAAAACTCACTAGCGGGAGATTACAATGAGCAGTTCTTC. Its protein is CASSENSLAGDYNEQFF.